Below, one T cell receptor (beta chain) is given with its context. This record belongs to a study of identical twins. Germline V gene sequence: CDR1 MNHNS, CDR2 SASEGT. V was pared by 10 bases and J by 8 bases, with 15 bases of the junction left unmatched. The CDR3 is 15 residues long. TCRdb re-called the 5' RACE reads with MiXCR, one entry per CDR3 protein. The sample yields hundreds of thousands of distinct CDR3 sequences, 20% to 25% seen once. These same data were also listed under a study on T cells expressing NK-cell markers. That work adds: Restriction of sorting to alpha-beta TCR T cells was accomplished in several experiments using an anti-gamma-delta TCR antibody.

The TCR sequence derives from a woman aged 18-29 years in good health. The specimen sequenced was PBMCs. The rearrangement links TRBV6-1 to TRBJ2-3, with 10 bases fitting TRBD2. The CDR3 loop reads CATLWGSGRDRTQYF. The DNA of the CDR3 is TGTGCCACCCTTTGGGGGAGCGGGAGGGACCGTACGCAGTATTTT.